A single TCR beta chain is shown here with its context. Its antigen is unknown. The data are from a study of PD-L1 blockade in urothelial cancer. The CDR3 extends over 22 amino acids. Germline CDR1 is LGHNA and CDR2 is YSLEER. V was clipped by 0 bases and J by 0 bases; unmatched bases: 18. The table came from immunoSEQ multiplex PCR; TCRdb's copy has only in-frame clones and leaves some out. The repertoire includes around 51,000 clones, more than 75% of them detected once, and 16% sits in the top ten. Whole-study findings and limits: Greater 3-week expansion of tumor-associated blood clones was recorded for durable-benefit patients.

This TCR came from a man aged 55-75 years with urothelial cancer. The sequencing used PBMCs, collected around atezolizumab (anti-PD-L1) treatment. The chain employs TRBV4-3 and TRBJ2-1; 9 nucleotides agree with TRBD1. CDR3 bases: TGCGCCAGCAGCCAAGATCTTATTTTTGGACAGGGGAGGCTAAGCTCCTACAATGAGCAGTTCTTC. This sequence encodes CASSQDLIFGQGRLSSYNEQFF.